Shown below are 17 T cell receptor beta chains from a single sample sequenced in a study of cytomegalovirus exposure and HLA in healthy donors (dated by TCRdb to about 2017). The library was prepared using the immunoSEQ multiplex PCR assay. For the multiplex PCR, a mixture combining 60 forward primers for TCR Vbeta segments and 13 reverse primers for TCR Jbeta segments was used. The clones in this table, taken by TCRdb from immuneACCESS, are in-frame only. Not every clone is retained; where verified, under half of the shortfall comes from an unresolved V gene, and the cause of the rest is unknown. The sample data list 110,000 to 150,000 clones, and around four fifths of these were observed just once. The biggest ten clones account for roughly 1.2% of the sample. The sequenced sample consisted of PBMCs. These receptors originate from a male donor in good health and CMV-seropositive.

The chain has TRBV6-1 and TRBJ2-7; TRBD2 matches at 11 bases. With 6 bases clipped from V and 6 bases from J, the junction kept 4 bases outside the gene matches. Germline lookup yields CDR1 MNHNS and CDR2 SASEGT. The CDR3 covers 13 residues. The CDR3 reads CASRLAGDAEQYF. The CDR3 DNA reads TGTGCCAGCAGACTAGCGGGAGATGCCGAGCAGTACTTC.

The chain joins TRBV11-1 to TRBJ2-7, with D maybe TRBD1 (5 bases). The germline V and J ends were trimmed by 2 bases and 2 bases, with 13 bases remaining between them. Germline V gives CDR1 SGHAT, CDR2 FQDESV (reference sequence). The CDR3 contains 15 residues. The CDR3 DNA follows: TGTGCCAGCAGCTTAAGGGGCCAGACCGCCTACGAGCAGTACTTC. Amino acids: CASSLRGQTAYEQYF.

V usage is TRBV6-6 and J usage is TRBJ1-1, with unresolved D. Trimming left V 5 bases short and J 3 bases short, with 4 bases between. CDR1 and CDR2 from the germline V gene are MNHNY and SVGAGI (reference sequence). The CDR3 runs to 11 residues. DNA for the CDR3: TGTGCCAGCAGTCGGTACACTGAAGCTTTCTTT. Protein product: CASSRYTEAFF.

This chain links TRBV4-1 with TRBJ2-5; weak D call: TRBD2 (6 bases). The J call is in doubt because the DNA end fits TRBJ2-7 better. CDR3 length: 14 amino acids. Germline V lookup: CDR1 MGHRA, CDR2 YSYEKL. The CDR3 reads CASSQEGGLREQYF. DNA of the CDR3: TGCGCCAGCAGCCAAGAGGGGGGTTTGCGCGAGCAGTACTTC.

In nucleotides, the CDR3 is TGTGCCAGTAACCAACGGGGTTTATCAGCTTTCTTT. Protein product: CASNQRGLSAFF. V is TRBV19 and J is TRBJ1-1; D remains ambiguous. The germline V and J ends were trimmed by 7 bases and 10 bases, with 16 bases remaining between them. In germline, CDR1 is LNHDA, CDR2 SQIVND (reference sequence). This CDR3 region has 12 residues.

This clone was observed a few times. This rearrangement joins TRBV5-1 to TRBJ1-1, with no clear D. Germline CDR1 reads SGHRS; CDR2 reads YFSETQ. V was pared by 4 bases and J by 2 bases, with 12 bases between. The CDR3 covers 14 residues. Here the CDR3 reads CASSPARGNTEAFF. In nucleotides, the CDR3 is TGCGCCAGCAGCCCCGCCCGGGGTAACACTGAAGCTTTCTTT.

This clone showed up just once. The chain uses TRBV6-5 and TRBJ2-1; D is ambiguous. This CDR3 is built from 14 residues. The V and J ends lost 0 bases and 7 bases respectively, with 10 bases between them. Germline V gene lookup returns CDR1 MNHEY and CDR2 SVGAGI. The CDR3 region is CASSYSRYRNEQFF. The CDR3 DNA reads TGTGCCAGCAGTTACTCTCGCTATCGGAATGAGCAGTTCTTC.

The chain couples TRBV5-1 to TRBJ2-2; unclear D gene. V lost 2 bases and J lost 1, with 12 bases in between. Germline lookup yields CDR1 SGHRS and CDR2 YFSETQ. The CDR3 runs 16 residues. This chain's CDR3 is CASSFNHAKNTGELFF. The CDR3 DNA reads as TGCGCCAGCAGCTTCAACCACGCTAAGAACACCGGGGAGCTGTTTTTT.

This chain links TRBV28 with TRBJ2-5, with 8 positions matching TRBD2. The J call is in doubt because the DNA end fits TRBJ2-7 better. CDR1 is MDHEN, CDR2 SYDVKM, per germline. The CDR3 covers 16 residues. CDR3 in amino acids: CASSRPGTGGPHEQYF. CDR3 in DNA: TGTGCCAGCAGCCGCCCGGGGACGGGAGGGCCTCACGAGCAGTACTTC.

The chain has TRBV29-1 and TRBJ2-2; 9 bases match TRBD2. CDR1 and CDR2 from the germline V gene are SQVTM and ANQGSEA. After removal of 5 bases from V and 5 bases from J, the junction contained 6 bases not matched to a gene. This CDR3 has 14 residues. The CDR3 bases are TGCAGCGTTTATAGCGGGGGTGGGACCGGGGAGCTGTTTTTT. Encoded protein: CSVYSGGGTGELFF.

The chain is built from TRBV4-1 and TRBJ2-3; TRBD2 matches 7 bases. The V and J ends lost 0 bases and 4 bases, in that order; junction bases with no gene match: 7. Germline-derived CDR1 and CDR2 are MGHRA and YSYEKL. The CDR3 spans 16 residues. Written as DNA, the CDR3 is TGCGCCAGCAGCCAAGATGGGAGGGGCTCGGCAGATACGCAGTATTTT. It specifies CASSQDGRGSADTQYF.

This clone was counted between two and nine times. The rearrangement links TRBV6-5 to TRBJ1-6, with TRBD1 as a possible D gene (5 bases). Germline values: CDR1 MNHEY, CDR2 SVGAGI. The CDR3 contains 15 residues. Trimming removed 2 bases from V and 8 bases from J, with 13 bases in between. As DNA, the CDR3 is TGTGCCAGCAGTTACGGGGCGGTGCGTGATTCACCCCTCCACTTT. Its protein product is CASSYGAVRDSPLHF.

The chain carries TRBV27 and TRBJ1-5; perhaps TRBD1 as D (6 bases). Looked up from germline, CDR1 is MNHEY and CDR2 is SMNVEV (reference sequence). This CDR3 region has 15 residues. V lost 1 base and J lost 3, with 10 bases in between. The CDR3 nucleotides read TGTGCCAGCAGTTTATTTGCAGGGGTCAATCAGCCCCAGCATTTT. It translates to CASSLFAGVNQPQHF.

This clone turned up a few times. The J gene is TRBJ2-5, the V gene TRBV5-4, with 8 positions matching TRBD1. Looked up from germline, CDR1 is SGHNT and CDR2 is YYREEE (reference sequence). This CDR3 is 15 amino acids long. Trimming cost V 0 bases and J 6 bases; bases outside gene matches: 7. The CDR3 DNA sequence: TGTGCCAGCAGCTTGGGGGCAGGGGGCATGCAGACCCAGTACTTC. Amino acid sequence: CASSLGAGGMQTQYF.

The chain uses TRBV5-1 and TRBJ2-7, with TRBD1 matching over 8 bases. Trimming took 4 bases from V and 3 from J; bases not matched to a gene: 6. Germline CDR1 reads SGHRS; CDR2 reads YFSETQ. The CDR3 is 14 amino acids. Written as DNA, the CDR3 is TGCGCCAGCAGCGAGGGACAGGTTCTCTACGAGCAGTACTTC. Protein: CASSEGQVLYEQYF.

This rearrangement joins TRBV5-6 to TRBJ2-5; D may be TRBD2 (5 bases). The J call may be wrong; the DNA end is better matched by TRBJ2-7. From germline, CDR1 is SGHDT and CDR2 YYEEEE. This CDR3 has 14 amino acids. Here the CDR3 DNA reads TGTGCCAGCAGCTACGCCCCGGGGAACCACGAGCAGTACTTC. Translated, it gives CASSYAPGNHEQYF.

This rearrangement joins TRBV9 to TRBJ2-2, with 14 bases aligning to TRBD2. The CDR3 runs to 17 residues. V lost 3 bases, J lost 6 bases, and 7 bases stayed unmatched. CDR1 and CDR2 (germline): SGDLS, YYNGEE. The CDR3 here is CASSDMTSGGAPGELFF. The CDR3 coding sequence is TGTGCCAGCAGCGACATGACTAGCGGGGGGGCCCCCGGGGAGCTGTTTTTT. Together with reference TRBV9 and TRBJ2-2, the CDR3 gives the full variable domain: DSGVTQTPKHLITATGQRVTLRCSPRSGDLSVYWYQQSLDQGLQFLIQYYNGEERAKGNILERFSAQQFPDLHSELNLSSLELGDSALYFCASSDMTSGGAPGELFFGEGSRLTVL.